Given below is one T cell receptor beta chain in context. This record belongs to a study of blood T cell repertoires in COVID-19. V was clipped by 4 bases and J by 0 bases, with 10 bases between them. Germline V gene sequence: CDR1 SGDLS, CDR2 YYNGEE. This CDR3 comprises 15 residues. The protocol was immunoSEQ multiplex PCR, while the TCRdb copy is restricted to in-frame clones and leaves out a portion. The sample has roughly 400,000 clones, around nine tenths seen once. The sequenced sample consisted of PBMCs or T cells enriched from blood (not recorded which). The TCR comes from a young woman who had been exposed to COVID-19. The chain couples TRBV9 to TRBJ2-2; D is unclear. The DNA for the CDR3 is TGTGCCAGCAGCCTCGACTTGGCGAACACCGGGGAGCTGTTTTTT. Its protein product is CASSLDLANTGELFF. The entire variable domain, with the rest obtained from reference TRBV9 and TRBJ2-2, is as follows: DSGVTQTPKHLITATGQRVTLRCSPRSGDLSVYWYQQSLDQGLQFLIQYYNGEERAKGNILERFSAQQFPDLHSELNLSSLELGDSALYFCASSLDLANTGELFFGEGSRLTVL.